This T cell receptor beta chain is from a study of blood T cell repertoires in COVID-19. Study in general: The analysed material was cDNA or gDNA that came from T cells, B-cell-depleted T cells, or PBMCs.

Original processing methods: Reference gene primer amplification gave nucleated cell count estimates. Clones were read by immunoSEQ multiplex PCR, and TCRdb kept only the in-frame ones, dropping some. That table is the source of V, J and clone size, and D and trimming were worked out from the DNA. The table lists fewer than 250,000 clones, about 87% of them singletons. CDR1 is LGHNA, CDR2 YNFKEQ, per germline. V shed 3 bases, J shed 4 bases, and the junction held 14 bases outside the gene matches. The CDR3 runs to 18 residues. The chain employs TRBV4-2 and TRBJ1-2, with 10 bases matching TRBD1. Sequenced: peripheral blood. The sequence was collected from a man between 70 and 80 years old with acute or convalescent COVID-19. CDR3 amino acids: CASSQARQGALMGYGYTF. The CDR3 DNA follows: TGTGCCAGCAGCCAGGCGAGACAGGGGGCTTTGATGGGCTATGGCTACACCTTC.